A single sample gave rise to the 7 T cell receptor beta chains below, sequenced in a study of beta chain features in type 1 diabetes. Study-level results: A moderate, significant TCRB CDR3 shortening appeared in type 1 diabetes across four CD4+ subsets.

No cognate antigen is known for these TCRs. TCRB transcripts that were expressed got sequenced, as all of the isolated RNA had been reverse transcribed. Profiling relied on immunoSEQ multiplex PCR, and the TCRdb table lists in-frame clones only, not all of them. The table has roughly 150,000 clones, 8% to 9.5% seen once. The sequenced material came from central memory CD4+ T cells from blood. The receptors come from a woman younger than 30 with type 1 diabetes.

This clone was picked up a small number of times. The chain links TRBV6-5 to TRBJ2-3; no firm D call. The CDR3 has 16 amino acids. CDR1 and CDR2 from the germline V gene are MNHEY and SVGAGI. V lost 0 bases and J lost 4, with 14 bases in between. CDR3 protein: CASSYSSGLTADTQYF. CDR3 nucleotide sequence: TGTGCCAGCAGTTACTCGTCGGGTCTCACGGCAGATACGCAGTATTTT.

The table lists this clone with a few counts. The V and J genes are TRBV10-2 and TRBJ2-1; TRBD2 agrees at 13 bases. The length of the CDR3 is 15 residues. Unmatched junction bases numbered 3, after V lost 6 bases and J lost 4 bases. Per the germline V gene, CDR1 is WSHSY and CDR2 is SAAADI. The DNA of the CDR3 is TGCGCCAGCAGGACTAGCGGGGGGAAATACAATGAGCAGTTCTTC. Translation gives CASRTSGGKYNEQFF.

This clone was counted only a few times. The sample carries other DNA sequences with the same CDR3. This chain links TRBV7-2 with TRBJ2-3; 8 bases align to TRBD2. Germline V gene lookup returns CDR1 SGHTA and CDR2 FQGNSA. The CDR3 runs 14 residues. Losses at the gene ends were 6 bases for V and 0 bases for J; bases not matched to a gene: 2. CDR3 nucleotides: TGTGCCAGCAGTTCTAGCGGGAGCACAGATACGCAGTATTTT. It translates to CASSSSGSTDTQYF.

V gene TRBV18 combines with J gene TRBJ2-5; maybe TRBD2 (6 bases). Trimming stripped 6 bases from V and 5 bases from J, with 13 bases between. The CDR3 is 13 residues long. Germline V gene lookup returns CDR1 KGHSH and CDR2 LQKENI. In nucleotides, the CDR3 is TGTGCCAGCTCGCCCGGGGGAAGGGAGACCCAGTACTTC. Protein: CASSPGGRETQYF.

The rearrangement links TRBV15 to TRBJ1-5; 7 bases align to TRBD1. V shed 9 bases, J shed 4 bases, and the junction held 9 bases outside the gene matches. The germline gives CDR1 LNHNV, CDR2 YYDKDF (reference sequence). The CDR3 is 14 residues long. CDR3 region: CATNPGGGNQPQHF. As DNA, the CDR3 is TGTGCCACTAACCCAGGGGGTGGTAATCAGCCCCAGCATTTT.

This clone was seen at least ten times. The chain's CDR3 is CASSLVQQPQHF. CDR3 coding DNA: TGTGCCAGTAGTCTGGTCCAGCAGCCCCAGCATTTT. The rearrangement links TRBV19 to TRBJ1-5; the D is unclear. The CDR3 is 12 amino acids. The ends were cut back, 5 bases at V and 7 bases at J, with 9 bases in the middle. Looked up from germline, CDR1 is LNHDA and CDR2 is SQIVND (reference sequence). Full variable domain (rest looked up from reference TRBV19 and TRBJ1-5): DGGITQSPKYLFRKEGQNVTLSCEQNLNHDAMYWYRQDPGQGLRLIYYSQIVNDFQKGDIAEGYSVSREKKESFPLTVTSAQKNPTAFYLCASSLVQQPQHFGDGTRLSIL.

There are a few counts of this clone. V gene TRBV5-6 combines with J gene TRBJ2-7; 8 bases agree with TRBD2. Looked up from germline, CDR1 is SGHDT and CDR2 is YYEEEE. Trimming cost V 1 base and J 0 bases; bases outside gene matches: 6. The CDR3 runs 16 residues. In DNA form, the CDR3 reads TGTGCCAGCAGCTTGAGAGCGGGAGTAACCTCCTACGAGCAGTACTTC. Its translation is CASSLRAGVTSYEQYF.